Listed here is a single T cell receptor (beta chain). Antigen: not known. There are 14 residues in the CDR3. Germline assignment: CDR1 MNHEY and CDR2 SVGAGI. V gave up 5 bases and J gave up 7 bases; unmatched junction bases: 9. These data come from a study of OX40 agonist ivuxolimab in advanced cancers. Study-level background: Treatment of patients was with ivuxolimab, an agonistic anti-OX40 (CD134) antibody. Study-wide findings and caveats: Antigens targeted by the expanded peripheral T cells were not determined.

Any history of autoimmune disease or systemic immunosuppression disqualified patients. The investigators sampled blood at baseline, at cycle 4 day 1, and at cycle 7 day 1. Repertoires were generated with immunoSEQ multiplex PCR, while TCRdb's copy carries only in-frame clones and drops some. The table records 98,000 or so clones, roughly 94% of them present only once. J is TRBJ1-2 and V is TRBV6-5; TRBD1 agrees at 8 bases. This receptor was taken from an adult with an advanced solid tumor such as melanoma, head and neck, liver or kidney cancer. The specimen was CD4+ or CD8+ T cells sorted from blood, collected in a trial of the OX40 agonist ivuxolimab. Here the CDR3 reads CASSPRRGLSGYTF. CDR3 bases: TGTGCCAGCAGTCCCCGCAGGGGGCTGTCTGGCTACACCTTC.